Below are 9 T cell receptor beta chains sequenced from a single sample in a study of persistence of HIV-infected CD4 T cells. Overlapping HIV-1 Gag 15-mer peptides at approximately 0.96 ug per peptide per mL were used. Responding CD4+ T cells were sorted by upregulation of both CD40 ligand and CD69. These receptors have no known antigen. The immunoSEQ assay was version 4, run in survey mode. The protocol was immunoSEQ multiplex PCR, while the TCRdb copy is restricted to in-frame clones and leaves out a portion. This table has some 13,000 clones, about three fifths appearing once. Sequenced material: CD4+ T cells sorted from PBMCs after roughly 17-hour stimulation, taken from a patient who received antiretroviral therapy. Receptors were obtained from an adult man with HIV who was CMV-seropositive.

V and J are TRBV27 and TRBJ2-5; 10 bases are shared with TRBD2. The CDR3 loop spans 15 amino acids. J was trimmed by 4 bases and V by 2 bases; bases with no gene match: 4. Germline lookup yields CDR1 MNHEY and CDR2 SMNVEV (reference sequence). CDR3 sequence reads: CASSLQRGGRETQYF. The CDR3 DNA is TGTGCCAGCAGTTTACAGCGGGGGGGCAGAGAGACCCAGTACTTC.

J is TRBJ1-2 and V is TRBV9; possibly TRBD1 for D (6 bases). In germline, CDR1 is SGDLS, CDR2 YYNGEE. CDR3 length: 15 residues. Between the trimmed V and J ends, which lost 6 bases and 8 bases, there was a span of 23 bases. The CDR3 DNA sequence: TGTGCCAGCACCCACCCCCCCCAGGGGAGGAACGGCTACACCTTC. Its translation: CASTHPPQGRNGYTF.

A few counts support this clone. J is TRBJ2-3 and V is TRBV7-2; no clear D. CDR1 is SGHTA and CDR2 is FQGNSA in the germline V gene. This CDR3 comprises 13 residues. Trimming removed 0 bases from V and 6 bases from J, with 7 bases in between. CDR3 in DNA: TGTGCCAGCAGCTTAGCCAGTATGGATACGCAGTATTTT. Protein sequence: CASSLASMDTQYF.

The rearrangement joins TRBV5-1 to TRBJ2-7; 11 bases are shared with TRBD1. The trim removed 4 bases at V and 5 bases at J, leaving 8 bases unmatched. This CDR3 spans 15 amino acids. Germline values: CDR1 SGHRS, CDR2 YFSETQ. The CDR3 DNA reads as TGCGCCAGCAGCCTCTGGACAGGGGGCTCGAACGAGCAGTACTTC. The encoded protein is CASSLWTGGSNEQYF.

The chain links TRBV9 to TRBJ1-2; 9 bases fit TRBD1. The CDR3 loop spans 16 amino acids. Germline lookup yields CDR1 SGDLS and CDR2 YYNGEE. The V segment lost 6 bases and the J segment 8 bases; nucleotides outside the gene matches: 17. The CDR3 DNA is TGTGCCAGCACATCGTCGGAAACAGGGGGCTCGGGAGGCTACACCTTC. Amino acids: CASTSSETGGSGGYTF.

This clone was counted between two and nine times. The J gene is TRBJ1-1, the V gene TRBV5-1; TRBD1 matches at 11 bases. This CDR3 is built from 15 residues. CDR1 is SGHRS and CDR2 is YFSETQ in the germline V gene. V lost 4 bases and J lost 5; bases outside the gene matches: 7. The CDR3 DNA is TGCGCCAGCAGCCCAATGGGACAGGGGGGAACTGAAGCTTTCTTT. This encodes CASSPMGQGGTEAFF.

The chain combines TRBV19 with TRBJ2-3; weak D call: TRBD2 (7 bases). Trimming took 8 bases from V and 5 from J, leaving 17 bases between them. Germline-derived CDR1 and CDR2 are LNHDA and SQIVND (reference sequence). CDR3 size: 14 residues. The CDR3 here is CASQRGGGRDTQYF. CDR3 sequence (DNA): TGTGCCAGTCAAAGGGGGGGCGGGCGAGATACGCAGTATTTT.

This clone has a single count. The gene calls are TRBV6-6 and TRBJ1-1; no clear D. The V and J ends lost 6 bases and 0 bases respectively, with 5 bases between them. CDR1 is MNHNY, CDR2 SVGAGI, per germline (reference sequence). There are 12 residues in the CDR3. CDR3 nucleotides: TGTGCCAGCAGCCCCATGAACACTGAAGCTTTCTTT. Its translation is CASSPMNTEAFF.

The CDR3 sequence: CASSPVDGRAEEQYF. The CDR3 DNA reads TGTGCCAGCAGTCCAGTCGACGGCCGAGCGGAGGAGCAGTACTTC. The rearrangement uses TRBV7-9 and TRBJ2-7; tentative D call: TRBD2 (5 bases). Germline CDR1 and CDR2: SEHNR and FQNEAQ (reference sequence). The CDR3 runs 15 residues. V was pared by 6 bases and J by 7 bases, with 22 bases between.